The source of this T cell receptor beta chain is a study of T cells after posttransplantation cyclophosphamide. General study results and limits: Recipient CMV seropositivity and CMV reactivation strongly tracked TRB clonality. Later post-transplant blood repertoires were often dominated by donor CD8+ memory clones. TRB overlap between skin or GI tissue T cells and blood was limited.

Peripheral blood was collected from the related graft donor on the marrow donation day. V was pared by 7 bases and J by 5 bases, with 8 bases of the junction left unmatched. Germline V lookup: CDR1 LNHDA, CDR2 SQIVND (reference sequence). CDR3 length: 13 amino acids. In this sample, this clone turned up many times. As yet, its antigen is unknown. This table comes from immunoSEQ multiplex PCR, and its TCRdb copy is limited to in-frame clones, with some not included. The sample lists tens of thousands of clones, none appearing once, the ten largest making up more than 2%. The sequenced material came from PBMCs. The receptor comes from a man aged 45 to 65 in good health, CMV-negative, and a related stem cell transplant donor. J is TRBJ2-7 and V is TRBV19; 7 bases are shared with TRBD1. The CDR3 here is CASIGGAPHEQYF. CDR3 nucleotides: TGTGCCAGTATAGGGGGCGCGCCCCACGAGCAGTACTTC. Full variable domain (missing parts from reference TRBV19 and TRBJ2-7): DGGITQSPKYLFRKEGQNVTLSCEQNLNHDAMYWYRQDPGQGLRLIYYSQIVNDFQKGDIAEGYSVSREKKESFPLTVTSAQKNPTAFYLCASIGGAPHEQYFGPGTRLTVT.